This T cell receptor beta chain stems from a study of blood T cell repertoires in COVID-19. Study in general: Samples representing acute and convalescent COVID-19 were sourced from the United States, Italy and Spain.

The assay was immunoSEQ multiplex PCR, and TCRdb's table has in-frame clones only and misses some. The repertoire holds about 55,000 clones, with about nine tenths as singletons. Trimming took 2 bases from V and 11 from J, leaving 10 bases between them. The CDR3 is 13 residues long. CDR1 is LNHNV and CDR2 is YYDKDF in the germline V gene (reference sequence). The sequence derives from a man between 65 and 85 years old with acute or convalescent COVID-19. The sequencing input was peripheral blood. The chain carries TRBV15 and TRBJ1-6; possibly TRBD1 for D (5 bases). The CDR3 is CATSRRGLPPLHF. The CDR3 DNA sequence: TGTGCCACCAGCAGACGGGGGTTGCCACCCCTCCACTTT. Combining the CDR3 with reference TRBV15 and TRBJ1-6 gives the whole variable domain DAMVIQNPRYQVTQFGKPVTLSCSQTLNHNVMYWYQQKSSQAPKLLFHYYDKDFNNEADTPDNFQSRRPNTSFCFLDIRSPGLGDTAMYLCATSRRGLPPLHFGNGTRLTVT.